Each of the 3 T cell receptor beta chains below was sequenced from the same sample in a study of response to subunit inactivated influenza vaccine. TCRdb used MiXCR to reprocess the RT-PCR reads, holding one entry per CDR3 protein. In the table there are roughly 760,000 distinct CDR3 sequences, 21% of which are singletons. This specimen was PBMCs from blood, taken 5 days after vaccination. The receptors shown here come from a middle-aged man who received an inactivated influenza vaccine.

This clonotype was recorded a few times. This chain joins TRBV28 and TRBJ2-7; the D gene is possibly TRBD2 (5 bases). This CDR3 region has 15 residues. The germline V gene encodes CDR1 MDHEN and CDR2 SYDVKM. The germline V and J ends were trimmed by 2 bases and 5 bases, with 16 bases remaining between them. DNA of the CDR3: TGTGCCAGCAGTTTAATAGGGAGAGAGGAAAACGAGCAGTACTTC. Translation gives CASSLIGREENEQYF.

This clonotype occurred a few times. This rearrangement joins TRBV6-1 to TRBJ2-5, with 8 nucleotides matching TRBD2. Unmatched junction bases numbered 9, after V lost 1 base and J lost 5 bases. This CDR3 comprises 16 residues. Germline CDR1 MNHNS, CDR2 SASEGT. The CDR3 nucleotides read TGTGCCAGCAGTGAAGACACCGGGACTAGGGGGGAGACCCAGTACTTC. Its protein is CASSEDTGTRGETQYF.

This chain joins TRBV27 and TRBJ2-1; TRBD2 aligns across 9 bases. Germline V gene lookup returns CDR1 MNHEY and CDR2 SMNVEV (reference sequence). Trimming took 5 bases from V and 7 from J; bases not matched to a gene: 9. The CDR3 covers 15 residues. CDR3 residues: CASSPFSGRGNEQFF. CDR3 bases: TGTGCCAGCAGTCCCTTTAGCGGGAGAGGGAATGAGCAGTTCTTC.